Shown below are 4 T cell receptor beta chains from a single sample sequenced in a study of low-dose radiotherapy and immunotherapy resistance in tumors. First-strand cDNA relied on TRAV- and TRBV-specific primers spanning alpha and beta chains. A constant-region primer paired with the V-primer adapter amplified TCRs over 20 PCR cycles. TCRdb used MiXCR to reprocess the reads, holding one entry per CDR3 protein. The sample has more than 90,000 distinct CDR3 sequences; 20% are singletons. The sample's time point: after trial treatment. Documented treatment: LDRT plus nivolumab, ipilimumab, low-dose cyclophosphamide and aspirin (RACIN trial). This specimen consisted of PBMCs, obtained after low-dose radiotherapy plus immunotherapy. The source is a male donor with prostate cancer.

In its sample, this clonotype was seen many times. The chain recombines TRBV2 with TRBJ2-7, with 7 bases matching TRBD2. Germline V gene sequence: CDR1 SNHLY, CDR2 FYNNEI. This CDR3 contains 15 residues. Germline trimming cut 5 bases from V and 0 bases from J; bases unmatched to any gene: 7. In DNA form, the CDR3 reads TGTGCCAGCAGTTGGGCTAGCGGAAACTCCTACGAGCAGTACTTC. It specifies CASSWASGNSYEQYF.

The V gene is TRBV5-8, the J gene TRBJ2-7; D remains unclear. Per germline, CDR1 SGHTS and CDR2 YDEGEE. Trimming pared 1 base from V and 6 bases from J, leaving 8 bases between. The CDR3 consists of 12 residues. The CDR3 DNA follows: TGTGCCAGCAGCTTGATGGTCGGCGAGCAGTACTTC. Its protein product is CASSLMVGEQYF.

To note about this clonotype: A much more abundant neighbour one base away suggests this may be a read error. This chain connects TRBV20-1 to TRBJ2-1; TRBD2 matches at 7 bases. This CDR3 has 14 residues. Germline CDR1 reads DFQATT; CDR2 reads SNEGSKA (reference sequence). After removal of 7 bases from V and 4 bases from J, the junction contained 10 bases not matched to a gene. The CDR3 loop is CSVSTSASYNEQFF. For the CDR3, the DNA is TGCAGTGTTAGTACTAGCGCTAGTTACAATGAGCAGTTCTTC.

This clonotype was recorded at least ten times. The chain combines TRBV6-1 with TRBJ2-7; D perhaps matches TRBD1 (6 bases). V was cut by 2 bases and J by 10 bases, with 9 bases left in between. The CDR3 has 11 residues. CDR1 is MNHNS and CDR2 is SASEGT in the germline V gene. The CDR3 DNA sequence: TGTGCCAGCAGTGAACAGACAGGCCAGTACTTC. It translates to CASSEQTGQYF.